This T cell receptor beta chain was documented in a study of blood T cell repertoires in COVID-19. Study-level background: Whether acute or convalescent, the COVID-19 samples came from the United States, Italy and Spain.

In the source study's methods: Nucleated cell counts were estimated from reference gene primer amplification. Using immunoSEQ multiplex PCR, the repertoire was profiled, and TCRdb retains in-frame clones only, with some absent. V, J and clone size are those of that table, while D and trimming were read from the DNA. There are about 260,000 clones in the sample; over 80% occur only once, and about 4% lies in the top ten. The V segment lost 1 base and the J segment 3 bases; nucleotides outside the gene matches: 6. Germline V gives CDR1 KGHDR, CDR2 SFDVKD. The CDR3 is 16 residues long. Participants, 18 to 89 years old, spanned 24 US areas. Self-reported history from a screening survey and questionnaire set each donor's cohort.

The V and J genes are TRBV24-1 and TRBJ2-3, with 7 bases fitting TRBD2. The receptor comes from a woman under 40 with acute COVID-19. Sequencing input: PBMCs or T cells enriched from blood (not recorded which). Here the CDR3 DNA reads TGTGCCACCAGTGATTTACCCGGGAGGAAAACAGATACGCAGTATTTT. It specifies CATSDLPGRKTDTQYF.